Presented here are 17 T cell receptor beta chains from one specimen sequenced in a study of blood T cells in healthy people across ages. Sample-barcoded 5' priming and a J-beta primer mix drove a second PCR of roughly 7 to 11 cycles. TCRdb re-called the 5' RACE reads through MiXCR, storing one row per CDR3 protein. The profile shows 950,000 to 1,200,000 distinct CDR3 sequences, around two fifths of them singletons. Source material: blood. The receptors shown here come from a man younger than 30 in good health.

This clonotype has only a few counts. CDR3 DNA sequence: TGCAGCGTCAATAGACAGGGGGCGTGGGATGAGCAGTTCTTC. Protein: CSVNRQGAWDEQFF. J is TRBJ2-1 and V is TRBV29-1; 10 nucleotides agree with TRBD1. The CDR3 runs to 14 residues. J was trimmed by 8 bases and V by 6 bases; bases with no gene match: 10. Germline V gives CDR1 SQVTM, CDR2 ANQGSEA.

The V and J genes are TRBV9 and TRBJ2-3, with 12 positions matching TRBD1. Germline V gene lookup returns CDR1 SGDLS and CDR2 YYNGEE. CDR3 size: 15 residues. J gave up 5 bases and V 6 bases, and 7 bases lay outside the gene matches. In nucleotides, the CDR3 is TGTGCCAGCACGCGGGGACAGGGGGCTAAAGATACGCAGTATTTT. It codes for CASTRGQGAKDTQYF.

The J gene is TRBJ2-1, the V gene TRBV9; 9 nucleotides line up with TRBD2. The trim removed 0 bases at V and 4 bases at J, leaving 8 bases unmatched. The germline V gene encodes CDR1 SGDLS and CDR2 YYNGEE. This CDR3 is built from 17 residues. CDR3 DNA sequence: TGTGCCAGCAGCGTAGGGGTCAGCGGGGGGCCGTACAATGAGCAGTTCTTC. Encoded protein: CASSVGVSGGPYNEQFF.

This clonotype was observed at least ten times. Written as DNA, the CDR3 is TGCAGTGCTAGTAGGACAGGGAGATACAATGAGCAGTTCTTC. This gives the protein CSASRTGRYNEQFF. The rearrangement links TRBV20-1 to TRBJ2-1, with TRBD1 matching 8 bases. Germline loops: CDR1 DFQATT, CDR2 SNEGSKA (reference sequence). The V gene end was trimmed by 3 bases and the J gene end by 4 bases; junction bases not matched to a gene: 5. The CDR3 covers 14 residues.

This clonotype was seen more than once but under ten times. The chain recombines TRBV7-2 with TRBJ2-1; the D is unclear. Germline V gene lookup returns CDR1 SGHTA and CDR2 FQGNSA. With 7 bases removed from V and 11 bases from J, the gap between germline ends came to 12 bases. The CDR3 loop spans 11 amino acids. CDR3 bases: TGTGCCAGCACAGGCGACTGGCAGCAGTTCTTC. Translated: CASTGDWQQFF.

This clonotype was seen at least ten times. The chain has TRBV9 and TRBJ2-7; 7 bases are a match to TRBD1. CDR1 is SGDLS, CDR2 YYNGEE, per germline. The CDR3 totals 16 residues. J gave up 1 base and V 3 bases, and 10 bases lay outside the gene matches. In DNA form, the CDR3 reads TGTGCCAGCAGCGGGACTTCCGGGACAGAGTCCTACGAGCAGTACTTC. It translates to CASSGTSGTESYEQYF. Full variable domain (rest looked up from reference TRBV9 and TRBJ2-7): DSGVTQTPKHLITATGQRVTLRCSPRSGDLSVYWYQQSLDQGLQFLIQYYNGEERAKGNILERFSAQQFPDLHSELNLSSLELGDSALYFCASSGTSGTESYEQYFGPGTRLTVT.

The chain has TRBV20-1 and TRBJ1-4; 8 positions match TRBD1. CDR1 is DFQATT, CDR2 SNEGSKA, per germline (reference sequence). V gave up 3 bases and J gave up 4 bases; unmatched junction bases: 1. The CDR3 contains 13 residues. The CDR3 DNA follows: TGCAGTGCTAGGACAGGGGTTAATGAAAAACTGTTTTTT. Its translation is CSARTGVNEKLFF.

This clonotype was seen a handful of times. This chain connects TRBV20-1 to TRBJ2-1; TRBD2 might be the D (6 bases). Germline values: CDR1 DFQATT, CDR2 SNEGSKA (reference sequence). The V end lost 3 bases, the J end lost 4 bases, and 13 bases lay between the germline ends. This CDR3 has 14 residues. The CDR3 sequence is CSASPGGTYNEQFF. CDR3 bases: TGCAGTGCTAGTCCGGGTGGGACTTACAATGAGCAGTTCTTC.

For this clonotype: It may be a read error: a sequence one base away is much more abundant. The chain combines TRBV29-1 with TRBJ2-7; TRBD1 matches at 7 bases. This CDR3 comprises 11 residues. Germline CDR1 and CDR2: SQVTM and ANQGSEA. The CDR3: CSSRQGYKQYF. In DNA form, the CDR3 reads TGCAGCTCCCGACAGGGCTACAAGCAGTACTTC.

Note on this clonotype: Germline is not matched at one junction end, which may reflect a read error. V gene TRBV12-5 combines with J gene TRBJ1-1, with D unclear. This CDR3 has 14 residues. Germline V gene lookup returns CDR1 LGHNT and CDR2 FRNRAP. CDR3 coding DNA: TGTACTAGTGCCCCCGGCGATAAGAACACTGAAGCTTTCTTT. It translates to CTSAPGDKNTEAFF. Full variable domain (rest looked up from reference TRBV12-5 and TRBJ1-1): DARVTQTPRHKVTEMGQEVTMRCQPILGHNTVFWYRQTMMQGLELLAYFRNRAPLDDSGMPKDRFSAEMPDATLATLKIQPSEPRDSAVYFCTSAPGDKNTEAFFGQGTRLTVV.

The rearrangement links TRBV12-3 or TRBV12-4 to TRBJ2-1; TRBD1 agrees at 9 bases. The DNA end is a closer match to TRBJ2-7, so the J assignment may be wrong. CDR3 length: 14 amino acids. The CDR3 sequence is CASSKGQGIHEQYF. CDR3 bases: TGTGCCAGCAGTAAGGGACAGGGTATCCACGAGCAGTACTTC.

This clonotype was found a few times. The V call is TRBV9, the J call TRBJ1-4; 10 bases match TRBD1. J gave up 6 bases and V 4 bases, and 6 bases lay outside the gene matches. Germline values: CDR1 SGDLS, CDR2 YYNGEE. The CDR3 loop spans 15 amino acids. CDR3 residues: CASSPTGGHYEKLFF. The CDR3 DNA is TGTGCCAGCAGCCCGACAGGGGGCCATTATGAAAAACTGTTTTTT.

CDR3 bases: TGTGCCAGCAGCCTGCGGGAGGCAGGGAATTCACCCCTCCACTTT. This codes for CASSLREAGNSPLHF. The chain joins TRBV5-6 to TRBJ1-6; D possibly corresponds to TRBD1 (5 bases). CDR1 is SGHDT, CDR2 YYEEEE, per germline. This CDR3 has 15 amino acids. Deletions cut 4 bases from V and 7 bases from J, with 15 bases between.

The CDR3: CASSASGASGGPGSNEQYF. CDR3 DNA sequence: TGTGCCAGCAGCGCCTCTGGGGCTAGCGGGGGGCCAGGTTCAAATGAGCAGTACTTC. The chain joins TRBV9 to TRBJ2-7; TRBD2 matches at 11 bases. Germline V CDR1 and CDR2: SGDLS, YYNGEE. J was trimmed by 7 bases and V by 3 bases; bases with no gene match: 21. This CDR3 has 19 amino acids.

The gene calls are TRBV7-2 and TRBJ2-5, with D perhaps TRBD2 (5 bases). Deletions cut 5 bases from V and 11 bases from J, with 24 bases between. Germline V CDR1 and CDR2: SGHTA, FQGNSA. The CDR3 is 15 residues long. The CDR3 coding sequence is TGTGCCAGCAGCCTAGGAGGACTGTCGCCTACGAAGCAGTACTTC. Amino acids: CASSLGGLSPTKQYF. Based on the CDR3 plus reference TRBV7-2 and TRBJ2-5, the full variable domain is GAGVSQSPSNKVTEKGKDVELRCDPISGHTALYWYRQSLGQGLEFLIYFQGNSAPDKSGLPSDRFSAERTGGSVSTLTIQRTQQEDSAVYLCASSLGGLSPTKQYFGPGTRLLVL.

This clonotype was counted between two and nine times. V gene TRBV4-1 combines with J gene TRBJ1-1, with D hard to call. Per the germline V gene, CDR1 is MGHRA and CDR2 is YSYEKL. The ends were cut back, 2 bases at V and 3 bases at J, with 7 bases in the middle. This CDR3 spans 13 amino acids. CDR3 region: CASSQRGHTEAFF. CDR3 coding DNA: TGCGCCAGCAGCCAAAGAGGGCACACTGAAGCTTTCTTT.

This clonotype occurred many times. The V gene is TRBV7-9, the J gene TRBJ1-4; D ambiguous. The germline V gene encodes CDR1 SEHNR and CDR2 FQNEAQ (reference sequence). Between the trimmed V and J ends, which lost 5 bases and 5 bases, there was a span of 9 bases. The CDR3 sequence is 13 residues long. CDR3 sequence: CASSPPGNEKLFF. In nucleotides, the CDR3 is TGTGCCAGCAGCCCTCCGGGAAATGAAAAACTGTTTTTT. Combining the CDR3 with reference TRBV7-9 and TRBJ1-4 gives the whole variable domain DTGVSQNPRHKITKRGQNVTFRCDPISEHNRLYWYRQTLGQGPEFLTYFQNEAQLEKSRLLSDRFSAERPKGSFSTLEIQRTEQGDSAMYLCASSPPGNEKLFFGSGTQLSVL.